The entry that follows covers one T cell receptor (beta chain) sequence. What it binds is not known. This specimen comes from a study of T cell clonotyping in hematopoietic cell transplantation. Study-wide findings and caveats: Cells were unsorted, so CD4 and CD8 contributions were not separated. Recipient TCR diversity dropped after transplant; expanded clonotypes rose from day 30 to 180.

Unmatched junction bases numbered 9, after V lost 7 bases and J lost 1 base. CDR3 size: 15 residues. The germline V gene encodes CDR1 MNHEY and CDR2 SVGAGI. Libraries were prepared by immunoSEQ multiplex PCR; TCRdb keeps only in-frame clonotypes and omits some of them. The sample has under 20,000 clones; roughly nine tenths are singletons. V gene TRBV6-5 combines with J gene TRBJ1-1; 7 nucleotides match TRBD1. The source material was peripheral blood mononuclear cells. The TCR comes from a man aged 50-60 years in good health. Some clones in this sample may be carry-over from other donors' samples. The CDR3 reads CASIRRTGRNTEAFF. The DNA of the CDR3 is TGTGCCAGCATCCGTCGGACAGGAAGGAACACTGAAGCTTTCTTT.